A single sample gave rise to the 27 T cell receptor beta chains below, sequenced in a study of blood T cell repertoires in COVID-19 (dated by TCRdb to 2020 to 2021). Library method: the immunoSEQ multiplex PCR assay. TCRdb mirrors the immuneACCESS table, restricted to in-frame sequences. Some clones are absent from its copies; in checked studies, under half trace to an unresolved V gene, and the reason for the others is unknown. The sample contains 130,000 to 150,000 clones, about nine tenths of them found a single time. The biggest ten clones account for 0.8% to 0.95% of the sample. Sequenced sample: peripheral blood. The receptors here all came from a woman between 45 and 60 years old with acute or convalescent COVID-19.

This clone was recorded once. The V gene is TRBV20-1, the J gene TRBJ1-1, with D possibly matching TRBD1 (5 bases). Germline V gene lookup returns CDR1 DFQATT and CDR2 SNEGSKA (reference sequence). This CDR3 spans 10 amino acids. V was pared by 3 bases and J by 8 bases, with 7 bases between. The CDR3 reads CSASRQEAFF. The CDR3 nucleotides are TGCAGTGCTAGTCGACAGGAAGCTTTCTTT.

V gene TRBV25-1 combines with J gene TRBJ1-1; TRBD1 aligns across 8 bases. The germline CDR1 and CDR2 sequences are MGHDK and SYGVNS. The ends lost 10 bases at V and 4 bases at J; junction bases unmatched: 5. This CDR3 region has 12 residues. The CDR3 spells CATIQGGTEAFF. The CDR3 region has the DNA TGTGCCACCATACAGGGGGGCACTGAAGCTTTCTTT.

This chain uses TRBV9 with TRBJ1-2; 10 nucleotides match TRBD1. The CDR3 covers 18 residues. V gave up 0 bases and J gave up 4 bases; unmatched junction bases: 12. Per germline, CDR1 SGDLS and CDR2 YYNGEE. In DNA form, the CDR3 reads TGTGCCAGCAGCGTAGCTGAGTGGGGGACAGGGGCCATCTATGGCTACACCTTC. Translation: CASSVAEWGTGAIYGYTF.

This clone has more than one count but fewer than ten. The chain joins TRBV12-5 to TRBJ2-2; 9 nucleotides align to TRBD1. Germline CDR1 LGHNT, CDR2 FRNRAP. The CDR3 is 16 amino acids. The trim removed 1 base at V and 4 bases at J, leaving 4 bases unmatched. CDR3 residues: CASGLAQGAGTGELFF. The CDR3 bases are TGTGCTAGTGGTTTGGCACAGGGGGCGGGCACCGGGGAGCTGTTTTTT.

The chain has TRBV10-1 and TRBJ2-7; tentative D call: TRBD1 (5 bases). The germline V gene has CDR1 WNHNN and CDR2 SYGVQD (reference sequence). This CDR3 region has 13 residues. Deletions cut 2 bases from V and 2 bases from J, with 7 bases between. DNA for the CDR3: TGCGCCAGCAGTGAGAGGGGTGCCTACGAGCAGTACTTC. Protein sequence: CASSERGAYEQYF.

This clone was found a few times. V gene TRBV2 combines with J gene TRBJ2-5; maybe TRBD2 (5 bases). The germline gives CDR1 SNHLY, CDR2 FYNNEI. The CDR3 has 13 residues. Trimming took 3 bases from V and 9 from J, leaving 14 bases between them. CDR3 residues: CASSEGSPRAQYF. The CDR3 DNA reads TGTGCCAGCAGTGAGGGATCCCCGAGGGCCCAGTACTTC. Supplemented by reference TRBV2 and TRBJ2-5, the full variable domain reads EPEVTQTPSHQVTQMGQEVILRCVPISNHLYFYWYRQILGQKVEFLVSFYNNEISEKSEIFDDQFSVERPDGSNFTLKIRSTKLEDSAMYFCASSEGSPRAQYFGPGTRLLVL.

The chain links TRBV5-1 to TRBJ1-4; tentative D call: TRBD1 (5 bases). The V gene lost 2 bases and the J gene lost 4 bases, with 15 bases spanning the gap. CDR3 length equals 16 residues. Germline CDR1 SGHRS, CDR2 YFSETQ. CDR3 nucleotide sequence: TGCGCCAGCAGCTTCGGGGGTTATGGAGGTAATGAAAAACTGTTTTTT. Translating gives CASSFGGYGGNEKLFF.

V usage is TRBV30 and J usage is TRBJ2-5; TRBD2 matches at 8 bases. Germline V gene lookup returns CDR1 GTSNPN and CDR2 SVGIG (reference sequence). The CDR3 extends over 12 amino acids. Trimming took 2 bases from V and 4 from J; bases not matched to a gene: 0. The CDR3, as DNA: TGTGCCTGGAGTCGGGGGGGAGAGACCCAGTACTTC. Its protein is CAWSRGGETQYF.

This sequence joins TRBV2 and TRBJ1-5, with D unclear. Looked up from germline, CDR1 is SNHLY and CDR2 is FYNNEI. CDR3 length: 12 residues. The V end lost 6 bases, the J end lost 3 bases, and 6 bases lay between the germline ends. The CDR3 DNA sequence: TGTGCCAGCAGGAGGAACAATCAGCCCCAGCATTTT. Protein sequence: CASRRNNQPQHF.

The chain joins TRBV6-6 to TRBJ1-2; 11 bases match TRBD1. CDR3 length: 15 amino acids. The V gene end was trimmed by 2 bases and the J gene end by 8 bases; junction bases not matched to a gene: 7. Germline V gives CDR1 MNHNY, CDR2 SVGAGI (reference sequence). The CDR3: CASSYQRTGGFGYTF. CDR3 sequence (DNA): TGTGCCAGCAGTTACCAGAGGACAGGGGGCTTCGGCTACACCTTC.

CDR3 protein: CASSRQINYGYTF. CDR3 DNA sequence: TGTGCCAGCAGCCGACAGATAAACTATGGCTACACCTTC. This rearrangement joins TRBV12-3 or TRBV12-4 to TRBJ1-2, with D perhaps TRBD1 (5 bases). Trimming stripped 6 bases from V and 2 bases from J, with 10 bases between. The CDR3 runs 13 residues.

V gene TRBV14 combines with J gene TRBJ2-7, with 7 bases matching TRBD1. Germline lookup yields CDR1 SGHDN and CDR2 FVKESK. The CDR3 has 18 amino acids. V lost 4 bases and J lost 5; bases outside the gene matches: 20. The CDR3 nucleotides read TGTGCCAGCAGCCGTTCCCTAGGGAGCCCGACAGGGTCGAACGAGCAGTACTTC. It specifies CASSRSLGSPTGSNEQYF. The full variable domain, its missing parts supplied by reference TRBV14 and TRBJ2-7, is EAGVTQFPSHSVIEKGQTVTLRCDPISGHDNLYWYRRVMGKEIKFLLHFVKESKQDESGMPNNRFLAERTGGTYSTLKVQPAELEDSGVYFCASSRSLGSPTGSNEQYFGPGTRLTVT.

The chain couples TRBV13 to TRBJ2-7; D is perhaps TRBD1 (5 bases). Trimming stripped 8 bases from V and 0 bases from J, with 8 bases between. The CDR3 covers 12 residues. Germline-derived CDR1 and CDR2 are PRHDT and FYEKMQ (reference sequence). The CDR3 protein is CASADSSYEQYF. The CDR3 nucleotides read TGTGCCAGCGCCGACAGCTCCTACGAGCAGTACTTC.

V gene TRBV6-5 combines with J gene TRBJ2-3, with D tentatively TRBD1 (5 bases). This CDR3 is built from 15 residues. CDR1 is MNHEY and CDR2 is SVGAGI in the germline V gene. V was shortened by 0 bases and J by 7 bases, with 14 bases between the two germline ends. CDR3 nucleotides: TGTGCCAGCAGTTACTCGTCCACCTCAGGGAATACGCAGTATTTT. It is translated as CASSYSSTSGNTQYF.

CDR3 nucleotides: TGTGCCAGCAGCCGCCCATTCTACAATGAGCAGTTCTTC. Protein product: CASSRPFYNEQFF. The chain uses TRBV7-8 and TRBJ2-1; no definite D call. Germline-derived CDR1 and CDR2 are SGHVS and FQNEAQ. The CDR3 runs 13 residues. With 5 bases removed from V and 3 bases from J, the gap between germline ends came to 8 bases.

In its sample, this clone was seen a few times. The rearrangement links TRBV7-3 to TRBJ2-3; TRBD2 is a possible D gene (6 bases). CDR1 and CDR2 (germline): SGHTA, FQGTGA. Trimming pared 0 bases from V and 0 bases from J, leaving 13 bases between. The CDR3 is 17 amino acids. The CDR3, as DNA: TGTGCCAGCAGCTTAACGTTCTGGGACTCTAGCACAGATACGCAGTATTTT. Protein: CASSLTFWDSSTDTQYF.

The rearrangement uses TRBV28 and TRBJ1-2; 7 bases map to TRBD1. The germline CDR1 and CDR2 sequences are MDHEN and SYDVKM. V was clipped by 2 bases and J by 3 bases; unmatched bases: 9. The CDR3 is made up of 16 amino acids. The CDR3 coding sequence is TGTGCCAGCAGTTTACTGAGGACAGGTCGTTACTATGGCTACACCTTC. Translated: CASSLLRTGRYYGYTF.

This chain uses TRBV6-8 with TRBJ1-5; perhaps TRBD1 as D (6 bases). This CDR3 spans 21 amino acids. Germline CDR1 MNHGY, CDR2 SAAAGT. V dropped 5 bases and J dropped 0 bases, with 29 bases sitting between them. CDR3 sequence: CASSNRDTNSTETYSNQPQHF. The DNA for the CDR3 is TGTGCCAGCAGTAACCGGGACACAAATTCCACTGAGACCTATAGCAATCAGCCCCAGCATTTT.

The gene calls are TRBV28 and TRBJ2-3; 9 bases agree with TRBD1. The germline V gene encodes CDR1 MDHEN and CDR2 SYDVKM. V gave up 5 bases and J gave up 5 bases; unmatched junction bases: 8. This CDR3 contains 15 residues. CDR3 nucleotides: TGTGCCAGCAGTCTTTCCGGGACAGGGATAGATACGCAGTATTTT. Amino acid sequence: CASSLSGTGIDTQYF.

This clone has just one count. The V gene is TRBV9, the J gene TRBJ1-2; perhaps TRBD1 as D (5 bases). V was clipped by 0 bases and J by 0 bases, with 21 bases between them. Per germline, CDR1 SGDLS and CDR2 YYNGEE. CDR3 size: 19 residues. The CDR3 spells CASSVARKVGALANYGYTF. DNA of the CDR3: TGTGCCAGCAGCGTAGCCCGGAAAGTAGGGGCGTTAGCTAACTATGGCTACACCTTC. Combining the CDR3 with reference TRBV9 and TRBJ1-2 gives the whole variable domain DSGVTQTPKHLITATGQRVTLRCSPRSGDLSVYWYQQSLDQGLQFLIQYYNGEERAKGNILERFSAQQFPDLHSELNLSSLELGDSALYFCASSVARKVGALANYGYTFGSGTRLTVV.

The J gene is TRBJ1-6, the V gene TRBV3-1 (or the pseudogene TRBV3-2); TRBD1 aligns across 9 bases. The CDR3 is made up of 15 amino acids. The J segment lost 7 bases and the V segment lost 5 bases, leaving 6 bases of the junction unmatched. Germline loops: CDR1 LGHDT, CDR2 YNNKEL (reference sequence). The DNA for the CDR3 is TGTGCCAGCAGCGGAGGGACAGGGTGGAATTCACCCCTCCACTTT. Translating it yields CASSGGTGWNSPLHF.

The CDR3 is CASSVFREDEQFF. The CDR3 DNA reads as TGTGCCAGCAGCGTCTTCAGGGAGGATGAGCAGTTCTTC. The chain is built from TRBV9 and TRBJ2-1; the D gene is possibly TRBD2 (6 bases). This CDR3 has 13 residues. From germline, CDR1 is SGDLS and CDR2 YYNGEE. Trimming cost V 2 bases and J 8 bases, with 11 bases left between them.

This clone appeared once. The chain combines TRBV30 with TRBJ2-1; TRBD2 matches at 9 bases. Germline CDR1 GTSNPN, CDR2 SVGIG (reference sequence). The CDR3 sequence is 13 residues long. Trimming cost V 3 bases and J 7 bases; bases outside gene matches: 4. The CDR3 DNA sequence: TGTGCCTGGAGGGGCGGGAGGGATAATGAGCAGTTCTTC. Amino acid sequence: CAWRGGRDNEQFF.

The rearrangement uses TRBV10-2 and TRBJ2-1; D is uncertain. This CDR3 is 11 amino acids long. Trimming removed 6 bases from V and 9 bases from J, with 9 bases in between. Germline lookup yields CDR1 WSHSY and CDR2 SAAADI. The CDR3 region is CASSPRGEQFF. As DNA, the CDR3 is TGCGCCAGCAGCCCAAGAGGTGAGCAGTTCTTC.

The V gene is TRBV27, the J gene TRBJ1-2, with 9 positions matching TRBD1. J lost 6 bases, V lost 5 bases, and 7 bases had no gene match. The CDR3 extends over 14 amino acids. Germline V gives CDR1 MNHEY, CDR2 SMNVEV (reference sequence). The CDR3 spells CASSPGQGVHGYTF. In nucleotides, the CDR3 is TGTGCCAGCAGTCCGGGACAGGGAGTACATGGCTACACCTTC.

The genes are TRBV11-2 and TRBJ2-7; D gene ambiguous. V shed 0 bases and J shed 3 bases, with 6 bases lying between them. Germline-derived CDR1 and CDR2 are SGHAT and FQNNGV. The CDR3 extends over 13 amino acids. Here the CDR3 DNA reads TGTGCCAGCAGCTTAGATCACGGCTACGAGCAGTACTTC. It yields the protein CASSLDHGYEQYF.

The chain is built from TRBV7-2 and TRBJ1-4; D unresolved. Per the germline V gene, CDR1 is SGHTA and CDR2 is FQGNSA. V was trimmed by 2 bases and J by 0 bases, leaving 10 bases between them. There are 16 residues in the CDR3. The CDR3 DNA is TGTGCCAGCAGCTTAACCGTTTCAGCAACTAATGAAAAACTGTTTTTT. Amino acid sequence: CASSLTVSATNEKLFF. The whole variable domain, filled in from reference TRBV7-2 and TRBJ1-4, reads GAGVSQSPSNKVTEKGKDVELRCDPISGHTALYWYRQSLGQGLEFLIYFQGNSAPDKSGLPSDRFSAERTGGSVSTLTIQRTQQEDSAVYLCASSLTVSATNEKLFFGSGTQLSVL.